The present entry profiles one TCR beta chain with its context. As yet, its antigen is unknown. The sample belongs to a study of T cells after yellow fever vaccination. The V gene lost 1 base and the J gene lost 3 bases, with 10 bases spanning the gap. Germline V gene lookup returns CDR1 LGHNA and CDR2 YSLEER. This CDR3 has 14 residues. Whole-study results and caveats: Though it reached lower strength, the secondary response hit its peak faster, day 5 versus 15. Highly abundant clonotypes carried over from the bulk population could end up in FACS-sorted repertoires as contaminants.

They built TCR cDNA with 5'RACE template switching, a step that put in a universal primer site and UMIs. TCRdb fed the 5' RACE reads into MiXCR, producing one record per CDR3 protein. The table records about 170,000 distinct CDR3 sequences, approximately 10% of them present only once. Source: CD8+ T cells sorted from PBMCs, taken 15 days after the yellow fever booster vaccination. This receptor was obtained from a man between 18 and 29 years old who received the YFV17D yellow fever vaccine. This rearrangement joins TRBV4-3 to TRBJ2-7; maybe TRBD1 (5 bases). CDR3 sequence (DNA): TGCGCCAGCAGCCAAGCCCAGGGTGGCTACGAGCAGTACTTC. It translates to CASSQAQGGYEQYF.